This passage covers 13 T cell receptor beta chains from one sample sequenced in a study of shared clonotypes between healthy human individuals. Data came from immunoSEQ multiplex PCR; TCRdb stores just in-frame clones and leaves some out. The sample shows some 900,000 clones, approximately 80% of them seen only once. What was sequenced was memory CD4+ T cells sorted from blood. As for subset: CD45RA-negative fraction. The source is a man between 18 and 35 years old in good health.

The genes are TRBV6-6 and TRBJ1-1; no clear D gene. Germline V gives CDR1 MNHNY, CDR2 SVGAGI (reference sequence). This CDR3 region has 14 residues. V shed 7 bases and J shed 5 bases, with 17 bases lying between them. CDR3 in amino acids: CASIWRVGSTEAFF. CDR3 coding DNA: TGTGCCAGCATCTGGCGGGTTGGGAGTACTGAAGCTTTCTTT.

The CDR3 DNA sequence: TGTGCCAGCAGGGGGGGACGGGCAGAGACCCAGTACTTC. Protein: CASRGGRAETQYF. The V call is TRBV6-1, the J call TRBJ2-5, with D tentatively TRBD2 (6 bases). The V end was cut by 6 bases, the J end by 4 bases, with 12 bases between. There are 13 residues in the CDR3. The germline V gene encodes CDR1 MNHNS and CDR2 SASEGT.

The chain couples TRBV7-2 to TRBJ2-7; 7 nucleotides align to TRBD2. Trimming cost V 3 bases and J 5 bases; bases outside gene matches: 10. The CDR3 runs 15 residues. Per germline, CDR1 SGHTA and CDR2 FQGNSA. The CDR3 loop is CASSLSGRSGDEQYF. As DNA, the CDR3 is TGTGCCAGCAGCTTGAGCGGGCGGAGCGGGGACGAGCAGTACTTC.

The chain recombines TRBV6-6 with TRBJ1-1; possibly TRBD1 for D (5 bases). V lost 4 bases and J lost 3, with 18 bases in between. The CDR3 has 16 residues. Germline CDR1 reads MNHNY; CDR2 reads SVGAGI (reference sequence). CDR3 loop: CASSSRGGIWDTEAFF. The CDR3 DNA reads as TGTGCCAGCAGTTCCCGTGGGGGTATTTGGGACACTGAAGCTTTCTTT.

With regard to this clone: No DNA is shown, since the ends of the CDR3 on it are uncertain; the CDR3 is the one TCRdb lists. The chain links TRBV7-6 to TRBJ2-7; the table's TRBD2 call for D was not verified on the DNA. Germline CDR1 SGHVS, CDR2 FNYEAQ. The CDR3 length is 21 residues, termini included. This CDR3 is CASSLAWSTLGPGLGSYEQYF.

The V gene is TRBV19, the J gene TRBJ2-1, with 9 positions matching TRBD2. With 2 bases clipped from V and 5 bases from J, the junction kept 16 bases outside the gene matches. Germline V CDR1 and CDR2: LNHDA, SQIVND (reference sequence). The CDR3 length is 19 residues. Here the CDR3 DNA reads TGTGCCAGTAGTATAATACGGGGTCGGAGACTAGCGGCCGACAATGAGCAGTTCTTC. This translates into CASSIIRGRRLAADNEQFF.

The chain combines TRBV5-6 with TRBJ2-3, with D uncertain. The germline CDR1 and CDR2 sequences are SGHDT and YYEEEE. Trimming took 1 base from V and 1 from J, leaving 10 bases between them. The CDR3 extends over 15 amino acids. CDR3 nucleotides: TGTGCCAGCAGCTTGTTTCAAGCCGGCACAGATACGCAGTATTTT. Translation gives CASSLFQAGTDTQYF.

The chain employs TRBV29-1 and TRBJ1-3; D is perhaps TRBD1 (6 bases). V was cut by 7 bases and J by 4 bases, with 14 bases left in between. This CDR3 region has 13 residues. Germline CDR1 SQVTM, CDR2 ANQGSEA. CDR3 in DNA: TGCAGCGCCACATCAGGGACAGGAAACACCATATATTTT. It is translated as CSATSGTGNTIYF. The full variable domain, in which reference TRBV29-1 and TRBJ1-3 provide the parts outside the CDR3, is SAVISQKPSRDICQRGTSLTIQCQVDSQVTMMFWYRQQPGQSLTLIATANQGSEATYESGFVIDKFPISRPNLTFSTLTVSNMSPEDSSIYLCSATSGTGNTIYFGEGSWLTVV.

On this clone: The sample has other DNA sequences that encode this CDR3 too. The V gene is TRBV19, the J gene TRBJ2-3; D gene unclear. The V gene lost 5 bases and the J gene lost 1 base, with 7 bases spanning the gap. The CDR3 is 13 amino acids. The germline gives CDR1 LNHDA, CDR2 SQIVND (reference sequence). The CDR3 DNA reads TGTGCCAGTAGTTCGGGCGGCACAGATACGCAGTATTTT. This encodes CASSSGGTDTQYF.

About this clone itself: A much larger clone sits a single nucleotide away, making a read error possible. CDR3 DNA sequence: TGTGCCAGCTCACCAGCAGCGGGGAACACCGGGGAGCTGTTTTTT. Residues: CASSPAAGNTGELFF. The genes are TRBV18 and TRBJ2-2, with TRBD2 as a possible D gene (6 bases). The CDR3 contains 15 residues. Germline V gives CDR1 KGHSH, CDR2 LQKENI. V was trimmed by 2 bases and J by 1 base, leaving 8 bases between them.

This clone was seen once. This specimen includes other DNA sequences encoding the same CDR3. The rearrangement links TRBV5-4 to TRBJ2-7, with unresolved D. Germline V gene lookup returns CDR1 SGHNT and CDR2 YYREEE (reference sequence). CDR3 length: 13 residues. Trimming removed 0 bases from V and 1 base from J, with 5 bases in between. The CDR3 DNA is TGTGCCAGCAGCTTGGTCGGGTCCTACGAGCAGTACTTC. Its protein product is CASSLVGSYEQYF.

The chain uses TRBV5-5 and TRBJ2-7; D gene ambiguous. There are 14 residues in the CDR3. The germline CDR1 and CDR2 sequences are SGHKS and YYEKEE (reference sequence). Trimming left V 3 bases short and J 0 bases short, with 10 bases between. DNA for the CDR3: TGTGCCAGCAGCTCTTTTCGGTTCTCCTACGAGCAGTACTTC. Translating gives CASSSFRFSYEQYF.

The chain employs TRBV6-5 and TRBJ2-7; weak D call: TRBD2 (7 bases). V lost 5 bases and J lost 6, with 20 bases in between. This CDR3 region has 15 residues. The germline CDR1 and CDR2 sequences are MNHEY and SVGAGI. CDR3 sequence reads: CASSRGGQVSGEQYF. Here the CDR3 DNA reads TGTGCCAGCAGTAGGGGGGGGCAGGTATCGGGCGAGCAGTACTTC.